The clone carrying this T cell receptor beta chain was observed a few times. The data are from a study of T-cell reconstitution after alpha-beta-depleted transplantation in children. During its preparation, the TCRbeta library received unique molecular identifiers. TCRdb fed the PCR reads into MiXCR, producing one record per CDR3 protein. The sample records about half a million distinct CDR3 sequences, approximately 12% being singletons. The source of this sequence is a human donor who donated a stem cell graft to a child with combined immunodeficiency. The material was PBMCs from the stem cell graft donor, obtained from the stem cell graft.

The CDR3 protein is CASSFPTGEGSDTQYF. For the CDR3, the DNA is TGTGCCAGCAGCTTCCCTACGGGAGAGGGGTCAGATACGCAGTATTTT. The chain combines TRBV5-5 with TRBJ2-3; D might be TRBD2 (6 bases). CDR1 is SGHKS, CDR2 YYEKEE, per germline (reference sequence). Deletions cut 2 bases from V and 4 bases from J, with 17 bases between. The CDR3 length is 16 residues.